What follows describes a single TCR beta chain. These data originate in a study of blood T cell repertoires in COVID-19. Study information: The United States, Italy and Spain supplied acute and convalescent COVID-19 samples. T cells, B-cell-depleted T cells, or PBMCs provided the cDNA or gDNA that served as material.

Authors' data handling: Reference gene primer amplification gave nucleated cell count estimates. The assay was immunoSEQ multiplex PCR, and TCRdb's table has in-frame clones only and misses some. V and J calls and clone size are given by that table; D and trimming were obtained from the DNA. The sample holds roughly 310,000 clones, approximately 88% seen once. J lost 13 bases, V lost 3 bases, and 8 bases had no gene match. The CDR3 has 14 residues. From germline, CDR1 is KGHDR and CDR2 SFDVKD. The chain links TRBV24-1 to TRBJ2-1, with 10 nucleotides matching TRBD2. Sequences were obtained from peripheral blood. This sequence originates from a woman between 50 and 59 years old with active or convalescent COVID-19. CDR3 sequence: CATSDVVAGGGQFF. The DNA of the CDR3 is TGTGCCACCAGTGATGTGGTAGCGGGGGGAGGACAGTTCTTC.